This TCR beta chain was sequenced in a study of low-dose radiotherapy and immunotherapy resistance in tumors. The CDR3 length is 17 residues. V was trimmed by 3 bases and J by 1 base, leaving 16 bases between them. Time point indicated: before trial treatment. At least ten counts were recorded for this clonotype. First-strand cDNA used TRAV- and TRBV-specific primers, covering alpha and beta chains. TCRs were put through 20 to 25 PCR cycles of amplification with Phusion. A constant-region primer and the V-primer adapter served as the primer pair. TCRdb re-derived calls from the reads in MiXCR, one entry per CDR3 protein. This sample has under 70,000 distinct CDR3 sequences; 20% to 25% occur once, and the top ten carry around 5%.

This chain uses TRBV12-3 or TRBV12-4 with TRBJ1-5; D might be TRBD1 (6 bases). This specimen was PBMCs, taken before treatment. The TCR sequence derives from a male donor with prostate cancer. The DNA of the CDR3 is TGTGCCAGCAGTTTCCGTGGGGGGGCTAGCAGCAATCAGCCCCAGCATTTT. This sequence encodes CASSFRGGASSNQPQHF.